A selection of T cell receptor beta chains follows, all from one sample in a study of blood T cell repertoires in COVID-19. Using immunoSEQ multiplex PCR, the repertoire was profiled, and TCRdb retains in-frame clones only, with some absent. The table shows under 75,000 clones, with approximately 80% occurring only once. Specimen: peripheral blood. All receptors come from a man aged 60 to 75 with acute or convalescent COVID-19. Each CDR3 is given with its conserved first and last residue. Fields, in order: D gene, clone size, V gene, J gene, CDR3 DNA, CDR3 protein. The D gene is left open where the match is weak. Expanded clones are given a class, and other clones once, few, many or no size at all.

D: TRBD1
size: .
V: TRBV5-1
J: TRBJ1-4
DNA: TGCGCCAGCAGCTTGATCGAGGGGGCGGGGAAACTGTTTTTT
CDR3: CASSLIEGAGKLFF

D: TRBD2
size: .
V: TRBV7-3
J: TRBJ2-1
DNA: TGTGCCAGCAGCTCCGTAACTAGCGGGGGGCCCTACAATGAGCAGTTCTTC
CDR3: CASSSVTSGGPYNEQFF

D: .
size: .
V: TRBV5-4
J: TRBJ1-1
DNA: TGTGCCAGCAGCTTGCCTGCAGGTTTGAACACTGAAGCTTTCTTT
CDR3: CASSLPAGLNTEAFF

D: TRBD2
size: few
V: TRBV5-1
J: TRBJ2-1
DNA: TGCGCCAGCAGCCAGCTCGGACTAGCGGGGGGCCGGTATGAGCAGTTCTTC
CDR3: CASSQLGLAGGRYEQFF

D: TRBD1
size: once
V: TRBV27
J: TRBJ2-1
DNA: TGTGCCAGCAGTGGACAGGGGCGGGTCAATGAGCAGTTCTTC
CDR3: CASSGQGRVNEQFF

D: .
size: .
V: TRBV21-1
J: TRBJ2-7
DNA: TGTGCCAGCAGCAAAGAAGGGTTTTTCGGGACAGGGGGTTCCCGCGAGCAGTACTTC
CDR3: CASSKEGFFGTGGSREQYF

D: .
size: .
V: TRBV9
J: TRBJ1-4
DNA: TGTGCCAGCAGCGTAGTGGCAGGGACTAATGAAAAACTGTTTTTT
CDR3: CASSVVAGTNEKLFF

D: .
size: .
V: TRBV5-1
J: TRBJ2-3
DNA: TGCGCCAGCAGTCAGGACAGACCCACAGATACGCAGTATTTT
CDR3: CASSQDRPTDTQYF

D: TRBD1
size: .
V: TRBV4-1
J: TRBJ1-2
DNA: TGCGCCAGCAGCCAAGGGACAGGGGATGGCTACACCTTC
CDR3: CASSQGTGDGYTF

D: .
size: .
V: TRBV11-2
J: TRBJ2-1
DNA: TGTGCCAGCAGCTTAGCACGAGGTGAGCAGTTCTTC
CDR3: CASSLARGEQFF

D: .
size: .
V: TRBV12-5
J: TRBJ2-2
DNA: TGTGCTAGTGGCGCCTCCGCGGGGGCCTTCTACACCGGGGAGCTGTTTTTT
CDR3: CASGASAGAFYTGELFF

D: .
size: once
V: TRBV4-1
J: TRBJ2-1
DNA: TGCGCCAGCAGCCAAGATATGGTAGTTTCTTACAATGAGCAGTTCTTC
CDR3: CASSQDMVVSYNEQFF

D: .
size: .
V: TRBV29-1
J: TRBJ1-4
DNA: TGCAGCGTTAGGACAGAAAAACTGTTTTTT
CDR3: CSVRTEKLFF

D: .
size: .
V: TRBV12-1
J: TRBJ1-4
DNA: TGTGCCAGCAGCTCGAGTCCCCTTAAACTGTTTTTT
CDR3: CASSSSPLKLFF

D: TRBD2
size: .
V: TRBV7-8
J: TRBJ2-1
DNA: TGTGCCAGCAGCATCAGCGGGGGGGCCCTCAATGAGCAGTTCTTC
CDR3: CASSISGGALNEQFF

D: TRBD1
size: few
V: TRBV5-4
J: TRBJ2-7
DNA: TGTGCCAGCAGCCAGACAGGGGCCCTCTACGAGCAGTACTTC
CDR3: CASSQTGALYEQYF

D: .
size: .
V: TRBV5-1
J: TRBJ2-5
DNA: TGCGCCAGCAGCTTGGTAATCCAAGAGACCCAGTACTTC
CDR3: CASSLVIQETQYF